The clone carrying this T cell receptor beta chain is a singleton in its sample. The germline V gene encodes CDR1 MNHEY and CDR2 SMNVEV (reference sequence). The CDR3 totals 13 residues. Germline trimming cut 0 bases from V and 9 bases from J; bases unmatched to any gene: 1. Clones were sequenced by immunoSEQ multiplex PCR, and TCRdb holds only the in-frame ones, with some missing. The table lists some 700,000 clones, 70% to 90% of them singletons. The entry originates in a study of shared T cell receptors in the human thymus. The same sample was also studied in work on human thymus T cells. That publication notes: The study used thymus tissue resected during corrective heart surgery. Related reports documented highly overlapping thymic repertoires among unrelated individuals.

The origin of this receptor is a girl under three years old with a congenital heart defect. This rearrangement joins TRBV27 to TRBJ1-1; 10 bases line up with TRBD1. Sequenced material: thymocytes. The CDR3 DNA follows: TGTGCCAGCAGTTTATCGGGACAGGGGAAAGCTTTCTTT. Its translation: CASSLSGQGKAFF.